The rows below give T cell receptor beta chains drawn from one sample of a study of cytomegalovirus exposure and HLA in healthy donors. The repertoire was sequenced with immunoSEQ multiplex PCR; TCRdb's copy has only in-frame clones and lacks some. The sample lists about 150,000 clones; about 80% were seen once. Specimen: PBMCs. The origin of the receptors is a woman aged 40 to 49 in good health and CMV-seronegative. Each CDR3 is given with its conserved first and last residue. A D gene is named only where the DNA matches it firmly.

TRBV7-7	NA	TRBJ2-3	CASSLGGEDTQYF	TGTGCTAGCAGCTTAGGGGGAGAAGATACGCAGTATTTT
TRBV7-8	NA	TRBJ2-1	CASSFAGNEQFF	TGTGCCAGCAGCTTCGCAGGCAATGAGCAGTTCTTC
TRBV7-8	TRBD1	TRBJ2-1	CASSLQHLWTGNEQFF	TGTGCCAGCAGCTTACAACACCTATGGACAGGGAATGAGCAGTTCTTC
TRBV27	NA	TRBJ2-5	CASSYMRSVSHETQYF	TGTGCCAGCAGCTATATGAGGTCGGTCAGCCACGAGACCCAGTACTTC
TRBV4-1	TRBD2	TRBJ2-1	CASSQAGVLASGTHSSYNEQFF	TGCGCCAGCAGCCAAGCGGGGGTACTAGCTAGCGGGACTCACAGCTCCTACAATGAGCAGTTCTTC
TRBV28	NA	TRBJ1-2	CASSLPWGGSLGYTF	TGTGCCAGCAGTTTACCCTGGGGGGGATCACTGGGCTACACCTTC
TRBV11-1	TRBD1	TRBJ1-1	CASSLRTGGTEAFF	TGTGCCAGCAGCTTAAGGACAGGGGGCACTGAAGCTTTCTTT
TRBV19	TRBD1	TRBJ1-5	CASSMGDRGYGQPQHF	TGTGCCAGTAGTATGGGGGACAGGGGGTATGGTCAGCCCCAGCATTTT
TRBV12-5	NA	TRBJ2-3	CASGLKKDVRGQPTDTQYF	TGTGCTAGTGGTTTGAAAAAAGATGTTAGAGGTCAGCCGACAGATACGCAGTATTTT
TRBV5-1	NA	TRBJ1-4	CASEREANEKLFF	TGCGCCAGCGAAAGGGAGGCTAATGAAAAACTGTTTTTT
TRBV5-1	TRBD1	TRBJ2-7	CASSRAGTGSHEQYF	TGCGCCAGCAGCCGCGCCGGGACAGGGTCGCACGAGCAGTACTTC
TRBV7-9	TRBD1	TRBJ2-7	CASRNSDRVSREQYF	TGTGCCAGCAGAAATAGTGACAGGGTATCTCGGGAGCAGTACTTC
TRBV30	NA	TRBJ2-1	CAWMARSGFFDNEQFF	TGTGCCTGGATGGCAAGGTCCGGGTTTTTCGATAATGAGCAGTTCTTC